Presented here are 31 T cell receptor beta chains from one specimen sequenced in a study of CD8 T cells in Susac syndrome. An input of roughly 0.45 to 1 ug of RNA was subjected to reverse transcription using random hexamers. From the immunoSEQ multiplex PCR reads, TCRdb called clonotypes with MiXCR, one entry per CDR3 protein. The profile shows more than 200,000 distinct CDR3 sequences, 94% of them singletons. Sample: CD4+ T cells from PBMCs. The receptors here all came from a human donor with Susac syndrome.

V is TRBV6-5 and J is TRBJ1-6, with a tentative D call TRBD1 (5 bases). The CDR3 covers 17 residues. V dropped 2 bases and J dropped 4 bases, with 15 bases sitting between them. The germline gives CDR1 MNHEY, CDR2 SVGAGI. Here the CDR3 reads CASSYQRGEGYNSPLHF. CDR3 bases: TGTGCCAGCAGTTACCAGAGGGGAGAAGGGTATAATTCACCCCTCCACTTT.

The chain has TRBV4-3 and TRBJ2-2; D is ambiguous. Between the trimmed V and J ends, which lost 0 bases and 3 bases, there was a span of 11 bases. CDR1 and CDR2 from the germline V gene are LGHNA and YSLEER. This CDR3 spans 16 amino acids. The CDR3 DNA is TGCGCCAGCAGCCAAGATAGGGTACACCACACCGGGGAGCTGTTTTTT. Its translation: CASSQDRVHHTGELFF.

V is TRBV30 and J is TRBJ1-4; weak D call: TRBD1 (6 bases). CDR1 is GTSNPN and CDR2 is SVGIG in the germline V gene (reference sequence). The CDR3 length is 13 residues. Trimming cost V 2 bases and J 3 bases, with 7 bases left between them. CDR3 in amino acids: CAWSTGSNEKLFF. The CDR3 DNA follows: TGTGCCTGGAGTACAGGGTCTAATGAAAAACTGTTTTTT.

This chain links TRBV30 with TRBJ2-7, with D maybe TRBD1 (5 bases). Germline V gene sequence: CDR1 GTSNPN, CDR2 SVGIG (reference sequence). Trimming cost V 4 bases and J 2 bases, with 18 bases left between them. CDR3 size: 15 residues. The CDR3 DNA reads TGTGCCTGGACCACCGACAGCGAGGTAACCTACGAGCAGTACTTC. This gives the protein CAWTTDSEVTYEQYF.

V is TRBV20-1 and J is TRBJ2-5; 7 nucleotides match TRBD1. Germline loops: CDR1 DFQATT, CDR2 SNEGSKA (reference sequence). The junction had 1 base not matched to a gene; V was cut back by 5 bases and J by 1 base. The CDR3 sequence is 12 residues long. The CDR3 loop is CSAHRGQETQYF. For the CDR3, the DNA is TGCAGTGCTCACAGGGGCCAAGAGACCCAGTACTTC.

V is TRBV7-2 and J is TRBJ2-1; D call uncertain. The ends were cut back, 4 bases at V and 0 bases at J, with 13 bases in the middle. Germline CDR1 and CDR2: SGHTA and FQGNSA. The CDR3 length is 16 residues. The CDR3 nucleotides read TGTGCCAGCAGCTCTTGGACGTCTAGCTCCTACAATGAGCAGTTCTTC. Amino acids: CASSSWTSSSYNEQFF.

The chain has TRBV20-1 and TRBJ1-3; D is possibly TRBD1 (6 bases). V was cut by 5 bases and J by 8 bases, with 16 bases left in between. The CDR3 covers 13 residues. Germline loops: CDR1 DFQATT, CDR2 SNEGSKA (reference sequence). The CDR3 region is CSAFQGKGDTIYF. For the CDR3, the DNA is TGCAGTGCTTTTCAGGGGAAGGGGGACACCATATATTTT.

The V call is TRBV5-4, the J call TRBJ1-3; the D gene is possibly TRBD1 (6 bases). Trimming stripped 0 bases from V and 0 bases from J, with 7 bases between. The CDR3 contains 15 residues. Germline values: CDR1 SGHNT, CDR2 YYREEE (reference sequence). CDR3 in amino acids: CASSLADSSGNTIYF. DNA for the CDR3: TGTGCCAGCAGCTTGGCGGACAGCTCTGGAAACACCATATATTTT.

The genes are TRBV27 and TRBJ2-3; 13 bases are a match to TRBD2. In germline, CDR1 is MNHEY, CDR2 SMNVEV (reference sequence). With 5 bases clipped from V and 7 bases from J, the junction kept 9 bases outside the gene matches. The CDR3 totals 16 residues. CDR3 DNA sequence: TGTGCCAGCAGTCCTCGGACTAGCGGGAGATTTAATACGCAGTATTTT. Its protein is CASSPRTSGRFNTQYF.

The chain links TRBV11-3 to TRBJ2-1; the D gene could be TRBD1 or TRBD2 (5 bases each). The CDR3 spans 14 residues. Per germline, CDR1 SGHNT and CDR2 YENEEA. Between the trimmed V and J ends, which lost 4 bases and 8 bases, there was a span of 15 bases. CDR3 sequence reads: CASSSRVEADEQFF. The CDR3 DNA reads as TGTGCCAGCAGCTCCAGGGTAGAAGCGGATGAGCAGTTCTTC.

This chain uses TRBV10-3 with TRBJ2-5; no firm D call. The CDR3 is made up of 13 amino acids. V lost 4 bases to trimming and J lost 2 bases, with 8 bases between them. CDR1 is ENHRY and CDR2 is SYGVKD in the germline V gene. CDR3 in amino acids: CAISAGLQETQYF. CDR3 nucleotides: TGTGCCATCAGTGCGGGCCTTCAAGAGACCCAGTACTTC.

The chain joins TRBV30 to TRBJ1-6; possibly TRBD1 for D (6 bases). V was clipped by 8 bases and J by 2 bases, with 10 bases between them. This CDR3 spans 13 amino acids. Germline CDR1 reads GTSNPN; CDR2 reads SVGIG (reference sequence). The CDR3 nucleotides read TGTGCCCTGGCAGGGGCCTATAATTCACCCCTCCACTTT. Translated: CALAGAYNSPLHF.

The chain has TRBV6-2 or TRBV6-3 and TRBJ2-7; perhaps D is TRBD1 or TRBD2 (6 bases each). CDR1 and CDR2 (germline): MNHEY, SVGEGT. The CDR3 has 14 amino acids. V was pared by 6 bases and J by 6 bases, with 18 bases between. CDR3 nucleotide sequence: TGTGCCAGCAGCACGAACAGGGAGGTCCCCGAGCAGTACTTC. Protein product: CASSTNREVPEQYF.

The V and J genes are TRBV25-1 and TRBJ1-2; D possibly corresponds to TRBD1 (6 bases). The CDR3 runs 13 residues. From germline, CDR1 is MGHDK and CDR2 SYGVNS. V was pared by 6 bases and J by 8 bases, with 16 bases between. The CDR3 DNA sequence: TGTGCCAGCAGGGACTCCGGGACACAGGGCTACACCTTC. Encoded protein: CASRDSGTQGYTF.

In DNA form, the CDR3 reads TGTGCCAGCATTAAGGACAGTGGTTTAAGATCACCCCTCCACTTT. Its translation is CASIKDSGLRSPLHF. The V gene is TRBV6-5, the J gene TRBJ1-6, with TRBD1 as a possible D gene (6 bases). Germline V lookup: CDR1 MNHEY, CDR2 SVGAGI. V was shortened by 7 bases and J by 10 bases, with 20 bases between the two germline ends. This CDR3 contains 15 residues.

The chain has TRBV30 and TRBJ1-2; TRBD1 aligns across 9 bases. Looked up from germline, CDR1 is GTSNPN and CDR2 is SVGIG (reference sequence). The trim removed 8 bases at V and 4 bases at J, leaving 11 bases unmatched. There are 14 residues in the CDR3. The DNA for the CDR3 is TGTGCCGTTAGTCGGGACAGGGATTCCTATGGCTACACCTTC. This codes for CAVSRDRDSYGYTF.

This chain joins TRBV20-1 and TRBJ2-5; D assignment may be TRBD1 or TRBD2 (5 bases each). Deletions cut 4 bases from V and 5 bases from J, with 14 bases between. The CDR3 extends over 13 amino acids. CDR1 is DFQATT and CDR2 is SNEGSKA in the germline V gene (reference sequence). The DNA for the CDR3 is TGCAGTGCTATGACGGGAAAGGGGGAGACCCAGTACTTC. This translates into CSAMTGKGETQYF.

V and J are TRBV25-1 and TRBJ2-5, with D perhaps matching TRBD1 or TRBD2 (5 bases each). Germline CDR1 reads MGHDK; CDR2 reads SYGVNS. With 1 base removed from V and 6 bases from J, the gap between germline ends came to 12 bases. The CDR3 sequence is 14 residues long. This chain's CDR3 is CASSEFGEGKTQYF. CDR3 sequence (DNA): TGTGCCAGCAGTGAATTTGGAGAGGGGAAGACCCAGTACTTC.

In its sample, this clonotype was seen a few times. This sequence joins TRBV14 and TRBJ2-7; 7 positions match TRBD1. The length of the CDR3 is 13 residues. The germline V gene has CDR1 SGHDN and CDR2 FVKESK. V shed 8 bases and J 2 bases; nucleotides not matched to a gene: 6. This chain's CDR3 is CASSRDRAYEQYF. CDR3 nucleotide sequence: TGTGCCAGCTCCCGTGACAGGGCCTACGAGCAGTACTTC.

This chain joins TRBV30 and TRBJ1-2; D gene ambiguous. The CDR3 is 14 residues long. Germline CDR1 and CDR2: GTSNPN and SVGIG (reference sequence). V lost 0 bases to trimming and J lost 8 bases, with 16 bases between them. CDR3 region: CAWSVSTPLGGYTF. The CDR3 DNA sequence: TGTGCCTGGAGTGTATCTACCCCCCTGGGAGGCTACACCTTC.

This clonotype showed up just once. The CDR3 DNA sequence: TGTGCCTGGAGTGTAGACCCCCGGAACACCGGGGAGCTGTTTTTT. It translates to CAWSVDPRNTGELFF. The gene calls are TRBV30 and TRBJ2-2; D gene ambiguous. The CDR3 contains 15 residues. CDR1 and CDR2 from the germline V gene are GTSNPN and SVGIG (reference sequence). The V end lost 0 bases, the J end lost 1 base, and 9 bases lay between the germline ends.

The genes are TRBV18 and TRBJ1-1; 11 bases are shared with TRBD1. With V trimmed by 6 bases and J by 5 bases, 8 bases remained unmatched. In germline, CDR1 is KGHSH, CDR2 LQKENI. The CDR3 is 15 residues long. CDR3 in amino acids: CASSQGTGGTTEAFF. The DNA of the CDR3 is TGTGCCAGCTCGCAAGGGACAGGGGGTACGACTGAAGCTTTCTTT.

This rearrangement joins TRBV28 to TRBJ2-7, with TRBD1 identical over 9 bases. V trimming: 4 bases; J trimming: 4 bases; junction bases outside the gene matches: 8. This CDR3 spans 15 amino acids. Germline CDR1 MDHEN, CDR2 SYDVKM. Written as DNA, the CDR3 is TGTGCCAGCAGTTCACCGAGACAGGGGGAATACGAGCAGTACTTC. This codes for CASSSPRQGEYEQYF. The full variable domain, in which reference TRBV28 and TRBJ2-7 provide the parts outside the CDR3, is DVKVTQSSRYLVKRTGEKVFLECVQDMDHENMFWYRQDPGLGLRLIYFSYDVKMKEKGDIPEGYSVSREKKERFSLILESASTNQTSMYLCASSSPRQGEYEQYFGPGTRLTVT.

The chain combines TRBV30 with TRBJ1-1; TRBD1 might be the D (5 bases). CDR1 is GTSNPN and CDR2 is SVGIG in the germline V gene (reference sequence). This CDR3 contains 12 residues. V gave up 5 bases and J gave up 1 base, with 8 bases separating them. DNA for the CDR3: TGTGCCTGGGGGGCAGAGAACACTGAAGCTTTCTTT. This gives the protein CAWGAENTEAFF.

The chain uses TRBV15 and TRBJ1-6; TRBD1 matches at 8 bases. The CDR3 runs to 14 residues. Germline CDR1 reads LNHNV; CDR2 reads YYDKDF (reference sequence). The ends lost 5 bases at V and 6 bases at J; junction bases unmatched: 3. The CDR3 DNA reads TGTGCCACCAGCCAGGGGGCTCGTAATTCACCCCTCCACTTT. This codes for CATSQGARNSPLHF. Supplemented by reference TRBV15 and TRBJ1-6, the full variable domain reads DAMVIQNPRYQVTQFGKPVTLSCSQTLNHNVMYWYQQKSSQAPKLLFHYYDKDFNNEADTPDNFQSRRPNTSFCFLDIRSPGLGDTAMYLCATSQGARNSPLHFGNGTRLTVT.

This clonotype appeared a single time. The rearrangement uses TRBV24-1 and TRBJ2-1; D is undetermined. Per germline, CDR1 KGHDR and CDR2 SFDVKD. Trimming left V 2 bases short and J 4 bases short, with 17 bases between. This CDR3 spans 17 amino acids. DNA of the CDR3: TGTGCCACCAGTGATTCTGAGAAAGGGCTCGGGTACAATGAGCAGTTCTTC. Encoded protein: CATSDSEKGLGYNEQFF.

The chain carries TRBV6-5 and TRBJ2-1; D remains unclear. V lost 2 bases to trimming and J lost 9 bases, with 5 bases between them. The CDR3 length is 11 residues. Per the germline V gene, CDR1 is MNHEY and CDR2 is SVGAGI. CDR3: CASSYNAEQFF. Written as DNA, the CDR3 is TGTGCCAGCAGTTACAACGCTGAGCAGTTCTTC.

The chain carries TRBV19 and TRBJ2-7, with D possibly being TRBD2 (6 bases). V was pared by 5 bases and J by 3 bases, with 17 bases between. This CDR3 comprises 15 residues. Per the germline V gene, CDR1 is LNHDA and CDR2 is SQIVND (reference sequence). CDR3 nucleotides: TGTGCCAGTAGTGGACCTCGGGAGAGCGTCTACGAGCAGTACTTC. Amino acids: CASSGPRESVYEQYF.

V gene TRBV12-3 or TRBV12-4 combines with J gene TRBJ1-2; no firm D call. The CDR3 length is 13 residues. With 7 bases removed from V and 5 bases from J, the gap between germline ends came to 14 bases. CDR3: CASTSSAGYGYTF. CDR3 in DNA: TGTGCCAGCACCTCATCGGCCGGTTATGGCTACACCTTC.

The V call is TRBV3-1, the J call TRBJ2-5; no clear D. Looked up from germline, CDR1 is LGHDT and CDR2 is YNNKEL (reference sequence). V lost 3 bases and J 5 bases, leaving 10 bases between the germline ends. The CDR3 is made up of 13 amino acids. CDR3 bases: TGTGCCAGCAGCCAGCAGCCTGGTGAGACCCAGTACTTC. It is translated as CASSQQPGETQYF.

V and J are TRBV29-1 and TRBJ2-1; a possible D gene is TRBD2 (6 bases). Germline V gene lookup returns CDR1 SQVTM and CDR2 ANQGSEA. V was trimmed by 6 bases and J by 2 bases, leaving 17 bases between them. This CDR3 comprises 15 residues. The CDR3 here is CSVSPGLSTYNEQFF. The CDR3 nucleotides read TGCAGCGTCTCTCCGGGACTCTCGACCTACAATGAGCAGTTCTTC.